The clone carrying this T cell receptor (beta chain) came up a few times. The antigen is not known. The sample is drawn from a study of T-cell reconstitution after alpha-beta-depleted transplantation in children. Study-wide results and caveats: Diversity and T-cell counts at one year after transplant derived mostly from new T cells.

Preparation of the TCRbeta library was carried out with unique molecular identifiers. From the PCR reads, TCRdb called clonotypes with MiXCR, one entry per CDR3 protein. This table has 300,000 to 400,000 distinct CDR3 sequences, about 17% appearing once. Germline CDR1 DFQATT, CDR2 SNEGSKA (reference sequence). The CDR3 has 13 amino acids. Unmatched junction bases numbered 7, after V lost 0 bases and J lost 8 bases. The clonotype was recovered from a male patient between 2 and 15 years old who had a stem cell transplant for acute lymphoblastic leukemia, so the T cells may come from the graft donor. Sequences were derived from PBMCs, mostly from graft donor cells, sampled 360 days after TCRalphabeta/CD19-depleted stem cell transplant. The rearrangement joins TRBV20-1 to TRBJ2-7, with TRBD2 matching 7 bases. CDR3 coding DNA: TGCAGTGCTAGAGATACTGCGGGAGAAAAGCAGTACTTC. Amino acid sequence: CSARDTAGEKQYF.